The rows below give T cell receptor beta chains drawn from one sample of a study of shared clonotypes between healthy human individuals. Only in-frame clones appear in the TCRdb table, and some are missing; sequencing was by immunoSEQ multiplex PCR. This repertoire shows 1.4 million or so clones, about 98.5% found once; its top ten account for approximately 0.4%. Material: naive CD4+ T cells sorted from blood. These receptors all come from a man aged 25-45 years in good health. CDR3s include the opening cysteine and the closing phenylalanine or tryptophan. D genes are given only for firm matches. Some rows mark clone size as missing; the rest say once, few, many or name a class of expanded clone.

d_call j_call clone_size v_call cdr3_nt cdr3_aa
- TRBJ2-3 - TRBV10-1 TGCGCCAGCAGTGGAGACAGGCGCCGCACAGATACGCAGTATTTT CASSGDRRRTDTQYF
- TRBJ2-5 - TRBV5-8 TGTGCCAGCAGCTTGTATCGGACCCAAGAGACCCAGTACTTC CASSLYRTQETQYF
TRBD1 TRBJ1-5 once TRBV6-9 TGTGCCAGCAGTTTCGAACAGGGGGCGGCGTCCTGCGTTGGCAATCAGCCCCAGCATTTT CASSFEQGAASCVGNQPQHF
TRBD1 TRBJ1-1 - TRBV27 TGTGCCAGCAGCCCCCGGTTCAACGTGCGGAGTTGGGACAGCACTAGGAACACTGAAGCTTTCTTT CASSPRFNVRSWDSTRNTEAFF
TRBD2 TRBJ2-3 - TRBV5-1 TGCGCCAGCAGCTTGGGCCTTAGCGGGCCCACAGATACGCAGTATTTT CASSLGLSGPTDTQYF
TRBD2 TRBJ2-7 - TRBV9 TGTGCCAGCAGCGAGGGACTAGCGGGAGTCGAGCAGTACTTC CASSEGLAGVEQYF
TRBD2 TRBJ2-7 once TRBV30 TGTGCCTGGAGTCCGGTGACTAGCCCCTACGAGCAGTACTTC CAWSPVTSPYEQYF
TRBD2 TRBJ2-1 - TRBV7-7 TGTGCTAGCAGCGCAGGACTAGCGGGAGTTGTTGAGCAGTTCTTC CASSAGLAGVVEQFF
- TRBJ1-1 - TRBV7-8 TGTGCCAGCAGCTTAGTAACGGGGAACACTGAAGCTTTCTTT CASSLVTGNTEAFF
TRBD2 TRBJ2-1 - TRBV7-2 TGTGCCAGCAGCTTAGCGCTGCGGGAGGGCCTAGGCTCCTACAATGAGCAGTTCTTC CASSLALREGLGSYNEQFF
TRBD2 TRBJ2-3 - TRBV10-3 TGTGCCATCAAGGGACTAGCGGGAGCTGATACGCAGTATTTT CAIKGLAGADTQYF
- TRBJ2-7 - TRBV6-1 TGTGCCAGCAGTGAAGCCCATCCGGAGGACTACGAGCAGTACTTC CASSEAHPEDYEQYF
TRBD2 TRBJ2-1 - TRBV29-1 TGCAGCGTTGGTCTGCTAGCGGGGCTAGGGGAGCAGTTCTTC CSVGLLAGLGEQFF
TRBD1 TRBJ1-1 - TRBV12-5 TGTGCTAGTGGTCCGGGACAGCCCTTGGGGACTGAAGCTTTCTTT CASGPGQPLGTEAFF
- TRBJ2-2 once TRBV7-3 TGTGCCAGCAGCTCGGGTCTTACCGGGGAGCTGTTTTTT CASSSGLTGELFF
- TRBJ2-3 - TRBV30 TGTGCCTGGAGTGAAACAGGCGGCTCGGGCACAGATACGCAGTATTTT CAWSETGGSGTDTQYF
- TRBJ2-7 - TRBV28 TGTGCCAGCATCTCTAGCAGGGGCTACGAGCAGTACTTC CASISSRGYEQYF
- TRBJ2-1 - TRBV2 TGTGCCAGCGGGGGGACCGCGGCTGGCGGTGAGCAGTTCTTC CASGGTAAGGEQFF
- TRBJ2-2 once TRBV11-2 TGTGCCAGCAGCTCTCCGGCGGGATTTGTCGCCGGGGAGCTGTTTTTT CASSSPAGFVAGELFF
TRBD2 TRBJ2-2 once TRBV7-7 TGTGCTAGCAGTCCTTCGGGGGGAAAGGCCGGGGAGCTGTTTTTT CASSPSGGKAGELFF
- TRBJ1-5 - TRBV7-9 TGTGCCAGCAGCTTTGGTGGGGGGGATAGCAATCAGCCCCAGCATTTT CASSFGGGDSNQPQHF
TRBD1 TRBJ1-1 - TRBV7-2 TGTGCCAGCAGCCCGGGACAGGTTCAACTCGCGATGAACACTGAAGCTTTCTTT CASSPGQVQLAMNTEAFF
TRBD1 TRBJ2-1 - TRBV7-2 TGTGCCAGCAGCAGTACAGGGGATGAGCAGTTCTTC CASSSTGDEQFF
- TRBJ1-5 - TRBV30 TGTGCCTGGAGTGTACTGGGAAGTGGCCCCCAGCATTTT CAWSVLGSGPQHF
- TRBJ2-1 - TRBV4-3 TGCGCCAGCAGCCAAGATATATTGCGAGCGGAGCAGTTCTTC CASSQDILRAEQFF
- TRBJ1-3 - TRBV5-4 TGTGCCAGCAGCTTGTACCAAGCTGTCGGAAACACCATATATTTT CASSLYQAVGNTIYF
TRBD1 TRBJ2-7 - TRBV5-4 TGTGCCAGCAGCTTGAGAAAGACAGGGGTATACGACGAGCAGTACTTC CASSLRKTGVYDEQYF
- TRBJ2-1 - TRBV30 TGTGCCTGGATAGGGGGACGCGGGAGATATGGCAATGAGCAGTTCTTC CAWIGGRGRYGNEQFF
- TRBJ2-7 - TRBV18 TGTGCCAGCTCGCCTCTTAATTTTGGCGGGTCCCCAAACGAGCAGTACTTC CASSPLNFGGSPNEQYF
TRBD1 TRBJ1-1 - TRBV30 TGTGCCTGGAGCCAGACAGGGTTGTCGGGAGCTTTCTTT CAWSQTGLSGAFF
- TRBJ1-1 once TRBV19 TGTGCCAGTACATTTCGGGGGGGCACTGAAGCTTTCTTT CASTFRGGTEAFF
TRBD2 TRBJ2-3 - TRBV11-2 TGTGCCAGCAGCCACAGAGCGGGGGACACAGATACGCAGTATTTT CASSHRAGDTDTQYF
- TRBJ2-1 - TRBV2 TGTGCCAGCAATGAGGCAGAAGGGAATGAGCAGTTCTTC CASNEAEGNEQFF
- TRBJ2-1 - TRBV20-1 TGCAGTGCTAGGGGCAGCGGTGAGCAGTTCTTC CSARGSGEQFF
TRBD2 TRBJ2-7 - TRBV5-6 TGTGCCAGCAGCTTGGCGGGTAGCGGGGCCTACGAGCAGTACTTC CASSLAGSGAYEQYF
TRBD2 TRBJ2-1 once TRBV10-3 TGTGCCATCAGTGAGTCGAGAACTAGCGGGAGGGGAGATGAGCAGTTCTTC CAISESRTSGRGDEQFF
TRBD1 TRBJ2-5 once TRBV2 TGTGCCATTCGGGACAGAGATAACCAAGAGACCCAGTACTTC CAIRDRDNQETQYF
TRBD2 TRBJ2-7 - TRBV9 TGTGCCAGCAGCGTCGGAGCCCTAGCGGGAGGGTTCCCCTTGCGTGAGCAGTACTTC CASSVGALAGGFPLREQYF
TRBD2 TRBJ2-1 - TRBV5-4 TGTGCCAGCAGCAAGGGACTAGGACTTTCTTCCTACAATGAGCAGTTCTTC CASSKGLGLSSYNEQFF
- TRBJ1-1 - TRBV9 TGTGCCAGCAGCGTAGTGGGAGGGGTGGGCACTGAAGCTTTCTTT CASSVVGGVGTEAFF
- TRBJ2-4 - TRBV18 TGTGCCAGCTCACAGGTCCCAAGCGCCAAAAACATTCAGTACTTC CASSQVPSAKNIQYF
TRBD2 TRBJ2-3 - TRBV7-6 TGTGCCAGCAGCCGCTTCGGAGCGGGAGTGACAGATACGCAGTATTTT CASSRFGAGVTDTQYF
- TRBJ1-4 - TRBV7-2 TGTGCCAGCAGCTTCCCGGGACTTCCTCGGGAAAAACTGTTTTTT CASSFPGLPREKLFF
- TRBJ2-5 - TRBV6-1 TGTGCCAGCAGTGATCCGGGACGGGAGACCCAGTACTTC CASSDPGRETQYF
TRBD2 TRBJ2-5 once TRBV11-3 TGTGCCAGCAGCTTAAGGCCTAGCGGCATGTACCAAGAGACCCAGTACTTC CASSLRPSGMYQETQYF
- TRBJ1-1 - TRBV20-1 TGCAGTGCTAGAAGGGCCGAAGCTTTCTTT CSARRAEAFF
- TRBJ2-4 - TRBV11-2 TGTGCCAGCATCGCGGGCGGTAGAAACAAAAACATTCAGTACTTC CASIAGGRNKNIQYF
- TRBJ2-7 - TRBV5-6 TGTGCCAGCAGCTTGGTTACAGCGGGTGGATCCTACGAGCAGTACTTC CASSLVTAGGSYEQYF
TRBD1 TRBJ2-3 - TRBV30 TGTGCCTGGAGCCCGGGACAGGGTTTCACAGATACGCAGTATTTT CAWSPGQGFTDTQYF
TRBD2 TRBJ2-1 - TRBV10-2 TGCGCCAGCAGTGAGTCTTGGCTAGCGGGGGACAATGAGCAGTTCTTC CASSESWLAGDNEQFF
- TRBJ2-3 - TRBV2 TGTGCCAGCAGAAGAGGGGCAAACACAGATACGCAGTATTTT CASRRGANTDTQYF
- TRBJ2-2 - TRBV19 TGTGCCAGTAGTATCCGCGTAACGGCCGGGGAGCTGTTTTTT CASSIRVTAGELFF
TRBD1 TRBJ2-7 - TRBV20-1 TGCAGTGCCCGGACAGGGTACGAGCAGTACTTC CSARTGYEQYF
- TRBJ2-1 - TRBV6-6 TGTGCCAGCAGTTCAGCAGGATCCAATGAGCAGTTCTTC CASSSAGSNEQFF